This T cell receptor (beta chain) is from a study of T cells in Graves' hyperthyroidism and ophthalmopathy. CDR1 and CDR2 (germline): MNHEY, SMNVEV (reference sequence). Trimming took 2 bases from V and 3 from J, leaving 11 bases between them. The CDR3 has 14 amino acids. Study-wide results and limits: Most thyroid clonotypes expanded above 0.001 appeared in blood too.

Amplification of TCR beta CDR3 regions was performed using RNA transcripts as template. Researchers ran a first-round RT-PCR on the TCR CDR3 using the HTBI primer set. TCRdb reprocessed the multiplex PCR reads via MiXCR and lists one record per CDR3 protein. Among fewer than 750,000 distinct CDR3 sequences listed, roughly 15% were seen once. This clonotype was picked up many times. The antigen remains undetermined. The chain links TRBV27 to TRBJ2-7; perhaps TRBD2 as D (6 bases). This TCR came from a woman between 45 and 65 years old with Graves' ophthalmopathy. Sequencing used blood. The CDR3 coding sequence is TGTGCCAGCAGTTTAGCGGGGACTCACTACGAGCAGTACTTC. This encodes CASSLAGTHYEQYF.